Sequencing of this TCR beta chain was carried out in a study of metastatic and nonmetastatic thyroid tumors (dated by TCRdb to 2020 to 2021). General notes on the study: The researchers compared repertoires between peripheral blood samples and tumor or nodule tissue samples from patients with malignant or benign thyroid disease. General findings and caveats noted by the study authors: In both blood and tumor samples, TCR beta diversity was reported to be significantly higher in malignant tumors than in benign nodules.

The library was made by PCR. Sequencing took place on an Illumina HiSeq 4000. High-throughput sequencing was used to profile the TCR beta-chain CDR3 region of each patient. On the authors' methods: A classifier to discriminate distant-metastatic papillary thyroid cancer patients was built from CDR3 differences across clinicopathological groups. Repertoire diversity was assessed with the Shannon index, and tumor-blood repertoire similarity with the Morisita-Horn index. TCRdb reprocessing: public reads trimmed at Q25 with fastp, clones called with MiXCR, in-frame beta chains kept. Here the V and J calls rest on TCRdb's processing, not on the authors' analysis. The sample contains about 15,000 clones, approximately 24% of them found a single time. The ten largest account for 11% of the sample. The CDR3 measures 15 amino acids from cysteine to phenylalanine. Only the CDR3 DNA is retained, 45 bases long and in frame from the first base. V lost 5 bases and J lost 6 bases; the stretch between them is 19 bases long. CDR1 and CDR2 are drawn from the germline V gene: SGHTA, FQGNSA.

No patient had received any treatment before thyroid surgery. Using T-cell receptor beta sequencing, the researchers looked back retrospectively at clinical samples from patients, gathered between the early 2010s and the late 2010s. With regard to this clone: No cognate antigen has been identified for it. The record has no base qualities; no much larger clone is one base away.

The source material was tumor tissue. The source of this sequence is a female donor with papillary thyroid cancer or a benign thyroid nodule (not recorded which). Some clones in this sample may be carry-over from other donors' samples. In this chain, TRBV7-2 is recombined with TRBJ1-1; tentative D gene TRBD1, with 5 bases matching. The CDR3 corresponds to CASSRRTWGDPEAFF. The nucleotides are TGTGCCAGCAGCCGAAGGACATGGGGAGATCCTGAAGCTTTCTTT.